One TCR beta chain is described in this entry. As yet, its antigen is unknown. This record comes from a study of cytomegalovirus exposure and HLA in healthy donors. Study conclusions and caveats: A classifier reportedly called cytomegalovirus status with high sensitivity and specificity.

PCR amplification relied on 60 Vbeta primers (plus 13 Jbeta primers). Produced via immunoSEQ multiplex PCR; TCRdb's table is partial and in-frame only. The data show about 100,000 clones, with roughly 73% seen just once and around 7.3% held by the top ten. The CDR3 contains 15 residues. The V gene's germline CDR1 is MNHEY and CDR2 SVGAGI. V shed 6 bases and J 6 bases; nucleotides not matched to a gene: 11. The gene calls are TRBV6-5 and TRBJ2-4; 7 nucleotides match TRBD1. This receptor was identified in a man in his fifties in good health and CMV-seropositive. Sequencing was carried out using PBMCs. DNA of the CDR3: TGTGCCAGCAGACACCGGGACAGAGCTCGAAACATTCAGTACTTC. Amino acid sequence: CASRHRDRARNIQYF.